This TCR beta chain is drawn from a study of control samples from healthy donors and cancer patients. The length of the CDR3 is 14 residues. Trimming took 6 bases from V and 6 from J; bases not matched to a gene: 10. CDR1 and CDR2 (germline): MGHRA, YSYEKL. The table came from immunoSEQ multiplex PCR; TCRdb's copy has only in-frame clones and leaves some out. The profile shows about 140,000 clones, around 90% of them singletons. The chain has TRBV4-1 and TRBJ1-2; 7 nucleotides line up with TRBD1. The material sequenced was blood. The clonotype comes from a man between 18 and 29 years old in good health. CDR3: CASRPSDGQDGYTF. The CDR3 region has the DNA TGCGCCAGCAGGCCGAGCGACGGACAGGATGGCTACACCTTC.